The 14 T cell receptor beta chains reported below all come from one sample, sequenced in a study of blood T cell repertoires in COVID-19. Here immunoSEQ multiplex PCR was the method, and the copy in TCRdb shows in-frame clones only, minus some. The sample lists 160,000 or so clones, about 83% occurring once. Sequencing was done on a sample of peripheral blood. Every receptor here comes from a human donor in a cohort sampled during active COVID-19.

The chain joins TRBV10-3 to TRBJ2-7, with 9 bases that match TRBD1. J was trimmed by 7 bases and V by 4 bases; bases with no gene match: 5. In germline, CDR1 is ENHRY, CDR2 SYGVKD. This CDR3 has 13 residues. CDR3 bases: TGTGCCATCAGTGGGACAGGGGAAGGGGAGCAGTACTTC. It specifies CAISGTGEGEQYF.

V is TRBV9 and J is TRBJ1-3; 7 bases map to TRBD1. CDR3 length: 16 residues. V shed 4 bases and J 4 bases; nucleotides not matched to a gene: 11. Germline V gene sequence: CDR1 SGDLS, CDR2 YYNGEE. The CDR3 spells CASSPQTGLVGNTIYF. In nucleotides, the CDR3 is TGTGCCAGCAGCCCGCAGACAGGGCTAGTGGGAAACACCATATATTTT.

The CDR3 region is CASSIDLLTSLTDTQYF. The CDR3 nucleotides read TGTGCCAGTAGTATAGACCTACTTACTTCTCTAACAGATACGCAGTATTTT. The chain combines TRBV19 with TRBJ2-3, with D unclear. V dropped 0 bases and J dropped 3 bases, with 16 bases sitting between them. Per germline, CDR1 LNHDA and CDR2 SQIVND (reference sequence). The CDR3 loop spans 17 amino acids.

The genes are TRBV7-3 and TRBJ2-2, with D unresolved. The CDR3 sequence is 12 residues long. Trimming took 2 bases from V and 7 from J, leaving 5 bases between them. Germline V gene sequence: CDR1 SGHTA, CDR2 FQGTGA. The CDR3 DNA sequence: TGTGCCAGCAGCTTATACGGCGGGGAGCTGTTTTTT. Translation: CASSLYGGELFF.

The V call is TRBV6-5, the J call TRBJ1-2; TRBD1 agrees at 9 bases. Germline assignment: CDR1 MNHEY and CDR2 SVGAGI. The V gene end was trimmed by 0 bases and the J gene end by 6 bases; junction bases not matched to a gene: 2. The CDR3 loop spans 14 amino acids. The CDR3 sequence is CASSYSNRGHGYTF. The CDR3 coding sequence is TGTGCCAGCAGTTACTCGAACAGGGGGCATGGCTACACCTTC.

V gene TRBV5-5 combines with J gene TRBJ2-7; TRBD1 agrees at 7 bases. CDR3 length equals 15 residues. CDR1 is SGHKS and CDR2 is YYEKEE in the germline V gene (reference sequence). The V segment lost 0 bases and the J segment 0 bases; nucleotides outside the gene matches: 3. CDR3 residues: CASSLAPGGSYEQYF. CDR3 DNA: TGTGCCAGCAGCTTGGCTCCAGGGGGCTCCTACGAGCAGTACTTC.

This clone was detected a few times. This chain links TRBV10-1 with TRBJ1-6, with unresolved D. This CDR3 has 12 amino acids. Deletions cut 2 bases from V and 10 bases from J, with 6 bases between. CDR1 is WNHNN, CDR2 SYGVQD, per germline (reference sequence). CDR3 sequence: CASSEEGSPLHF. The CDR3 nucleotides read TGCGCCAGCAGTGAGGAGGGCTCACCCCTCCACTTT.

This clone came up a few times. The chain is built from TRBV9 and TRBJ2-5; 8 bases map to TRBD2. Per germline, CDR1 SGDLS and CDR2 YYNGEE. J gave up 0 bases and V 0 bases, and 1 base lay outside the gene matches. The CDR3 is 15 amino acids. Here the CDR3 reads CASSVAGGYQETQYF. For the CDR3, the DNA is TGTGCCAGCAGCGTAGCGGGGGGGTACCAAGAGACCCAGTACTTC.

The genes are TRBV10-3 and TRBJ1-6; 7 nucleotides match TRBD1. There are 13 residues in the CDR3. V lost 9 bases, J lost 6 bases, and 5 bases stayed unmatched. Germline-derived CDR1 and CDR2 are ENHRY and SYGVKD. CDR3 DNA sequence: TGTGCCATAAGCGGACAGGTTAATTCACCCCTCCACTTT. This encodes CAISGQVNSPLHF.

The genes are TRBV7-3 and TRBJ2-1; 8 nucleotides align to TRBD1. This CDR3 has 15 residues. V lost 5 bases, J lost 9 bases, and 12 bases stayed unmatched. Per the germline V gene, CDR1 is SGHTA and CDR2 is FQGTGA. This chain's CDR3 is CASSPPGQETVEQFF. The CDR3 nucleotides read TGTGCCAGCAGCCCACCGGGACAGGAAACGGTTGAGCAGTTCTTC.

This chain uses TRBV5-1 with TRBJ2-5; TRBD1 matches at 9 bases. Germline CDR1 reads SGHRS; CDR2 reads YFSETQ. The ends lost 4 bases at V and 4 bases at J; junction bases unmatched: 8. The CDR3 spans 15 residues. The chain's CDR3 is CASSLGGTGLETQYF. For the CDR3, the DNA is TGCGCCAGCAGCCTGGGAGGGACAGGGCTAGAGACCCAGTACTTC.

This clone was observed a handful of times. The genes are TRBV5-4 and TRBJ1-6, with D uncertain. The CDR3 runs 14 residues. V gave up 4 bases and J gave up 7 bases, with 12 bases separating them. The germline V gene has CDR1 SGHNT and CDR2 YYREEE (reference sequence). CDR3 sequence (DNA): TGTGCCAGCAGCCCCGAAGCTTCAAATTCACCCCTCCACTTT. Translation gives CASSPEASNSPLHF.

The chain employs TRBV7-6 and TRBJ2-7; weak D call: TRBD1 (5 bases). The CDR3 has 15 residues. V was clipped by 1 base and J by 6 bases, with 16 bases between them. The V gene's germline CDR1 is SGHVS and CDR2 FNYEAQ. CDR3 residues: CASSLGHGQGREQYF. The CDR3 nucleotides are TGTGCCAGCAGCTTAGGCCACGGGCAGGGCCGCGAGCAGTACTTC.

This chain uses TRBV6-2 or TRBV6-3 with TRBJ2-7; perhaps TRBD1 as D (6 bases). The CDR3 is 15 amino acids. Germline values: CDR1 MNHEY, CDR2 SVGEGT. The V and J ends lost 3 bases and 1 base respectively, with 13 bases between them. The CDR3 DNA follows: TGTGCCAGCAGTTATCGGTCCCAGGGGTCCTACGAGCAGTACTTC. Encoded protein: CASSYRSQGSYEQYF.